This T cell receptor (beta chain) appears in the sequencing data of a study of regulatory T cells in long-lasting Graves disease. This clonotype was counted many times. Antigen unknown. Time point meaning: newly diagnosed GD, antithyroid drugs for less than 3 months. Extracted PBMC RNA gave rise to the TCR library. V was clipped by 0 bases and J by 9 bases, with 9 bases between them. The CDR3 loop spans 13 amino acids. The V gene's germline CDR1 is WSHSY and CDR2 SAAADI. Arm-PCR with iRepertoire HTBI primers amplified the CDR3 regions for these TCR beta libraries. TCRdb passed the multiplex PCR reads through MiXCR, listing each CDR3 protein once. The repertoire holds around 250,000 distinct CDR3 sequences, with about 17% as singletons. Study observations and caveats: The researchers studied only peripheral blood, not thyroid tissue.

The material was peripheral blood mononuclear cells (PBMCs), obtained at new diagnosis, from a patient treated with antithyroid drugs. The sequence was collected from a female donor with Graves disease. The rearrangement links TRBV10-2 to TRBJ2-1; D is undetermined. This chain's CDR3 is CASSESVGSEQFF. The CDR3 nucleotides read TGCGCCAGCAGTGAGTCTGTGGGAAGTGAGCAGTTCTTC.